This T cell receptor (beta chain) was documented in a study of CD8+CD57+ T cells in acquired aplastic anemia. Genomic DNA provided the template from which TCR beta VDJ and CDR3 profiles were obtained. TCRdb reprocessed the reads via MiXCR and lists one record per CDR3 protein. The sample has 200,000 to 250,000 distinct CDR3 sequences, about a third seen once; the top ten hold about 1.1%. The V gene's germline CDR1 is SGHDT and CDR2 YYEEEE. The junction had 3 bases not matched to a gene; V was cut back by 0 bases and J by 6 bases. The CDR3 has 15 amino acids. This clonotype showed up just a few times. Sequencing was performed on sorted CD4+, CD8+, or CD8+CD57+ T cells (not recorded which) from PBMCs. The chain has TRBV5-6 and TRBJ1-6; 7 nucleotides align to TRBD1. The source of this sequence is a human donor in good health, serving as a control. This chain's CDR3 is CASSLVGQLNSPLHF. CDR3 DNA: TGTGCCAGCAGCTTGGTGGGACAGCTTAATTCACCCCTCCACTTT.